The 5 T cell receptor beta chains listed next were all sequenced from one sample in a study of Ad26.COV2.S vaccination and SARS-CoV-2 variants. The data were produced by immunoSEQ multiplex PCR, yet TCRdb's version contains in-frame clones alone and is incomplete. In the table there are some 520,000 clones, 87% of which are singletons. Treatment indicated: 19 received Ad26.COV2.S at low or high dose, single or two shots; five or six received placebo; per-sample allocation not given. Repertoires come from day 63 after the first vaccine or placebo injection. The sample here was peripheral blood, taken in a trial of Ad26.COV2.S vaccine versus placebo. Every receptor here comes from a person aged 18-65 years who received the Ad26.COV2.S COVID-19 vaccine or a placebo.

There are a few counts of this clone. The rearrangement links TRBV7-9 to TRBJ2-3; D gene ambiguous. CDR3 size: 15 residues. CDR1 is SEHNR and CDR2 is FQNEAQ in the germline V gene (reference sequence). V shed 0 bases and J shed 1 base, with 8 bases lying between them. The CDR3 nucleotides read TGTGCCAGCAGCTTAGCCGGTTCCCGCACAGATACGCAGTATTTT. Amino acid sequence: CASSLAGSRTDTQYF.

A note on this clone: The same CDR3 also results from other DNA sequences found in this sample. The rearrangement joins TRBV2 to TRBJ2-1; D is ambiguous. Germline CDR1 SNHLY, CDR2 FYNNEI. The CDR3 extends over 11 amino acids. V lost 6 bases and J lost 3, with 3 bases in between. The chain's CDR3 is CASRDYNEQFF. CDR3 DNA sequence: TGTGCCAGCAGAGACTACAATGAGCAGTTCTTC.

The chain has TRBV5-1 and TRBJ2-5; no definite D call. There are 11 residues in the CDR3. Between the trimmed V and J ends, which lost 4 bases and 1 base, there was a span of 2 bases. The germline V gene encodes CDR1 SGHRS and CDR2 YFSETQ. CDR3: CASSVQETQYF. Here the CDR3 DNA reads TGCGCCAGCAGCGTCCAAGAGACCCAGTACTTC.

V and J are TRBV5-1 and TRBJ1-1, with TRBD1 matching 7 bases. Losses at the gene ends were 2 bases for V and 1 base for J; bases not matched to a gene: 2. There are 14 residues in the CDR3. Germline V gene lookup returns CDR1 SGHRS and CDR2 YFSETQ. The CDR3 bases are TGCGCCAGCAGCTTTGGGACAGCGAACACTGAAGCTTTCTTT. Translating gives CASSFGTANTEAFF.

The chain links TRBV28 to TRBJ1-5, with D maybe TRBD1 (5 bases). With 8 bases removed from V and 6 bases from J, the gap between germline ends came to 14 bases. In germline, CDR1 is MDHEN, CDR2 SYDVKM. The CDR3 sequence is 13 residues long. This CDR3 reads CASGGGFGQPQHF. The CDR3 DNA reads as TGTGCCAGCGGGGGGGGGTTCGGTCAGCCCCAGCATTTT.